This T cell receptor beta chain came from a study of blood T cells in healthy people across ages. General study results and limits: Per million T cells, the diversity of TCR beta decreased roughly linearly as age advanced. Greater diversity and more naive CD4+ cells were seen in long-lived donors than in aged donors.

On this clonotype: Its antigen is still unknown.

Primers used in a second PCR of about 7 to 12 cycles were a sample-barcoded 5' primer and a J-beta primer mix. Sequencing recovered at least 3 million CDR3-containing paired-end reads from each sample. TCRdb reprocessed the 5' RACE reads via MiXCR and lists one record per CDR3 protein. The sample consists of 1,500,000 or so distinct CDR3 sequences, approximately 42% of them appearing once. V was pared by 0 bases and J by 0 bases, with 1 base of the junction left unmatched. The CDR3 covers 15 residues. Germline loops: CDR1 SGHNT, CDR2 YYREEE (reference sequence). The sequence came from a woman aged 18-29 years in good health. V is TRBV5-4 and J is TRBJ2-5; TRBD2 matches 8 bases. Sequenced: blood. DNA for the CDR3: TGTGCCAGCAGCTTGGGACTAGCGAACCAAGAGACCCAGTACTTC. It codes for CASSLGLANQETQYF. The whole variable domain, filled in from reference TRBV5-4 and TRBJ2-5, reads ETGVTQSPTHLIKTRGQQVTLRCSSQSGHNTVSWYQQALGQGPQFIFQYYREEENGRGNFPPRFSGLQFPNYSSELNVNALELDDSALYLCASSLGLANQETQYFGPGTRLLVL.